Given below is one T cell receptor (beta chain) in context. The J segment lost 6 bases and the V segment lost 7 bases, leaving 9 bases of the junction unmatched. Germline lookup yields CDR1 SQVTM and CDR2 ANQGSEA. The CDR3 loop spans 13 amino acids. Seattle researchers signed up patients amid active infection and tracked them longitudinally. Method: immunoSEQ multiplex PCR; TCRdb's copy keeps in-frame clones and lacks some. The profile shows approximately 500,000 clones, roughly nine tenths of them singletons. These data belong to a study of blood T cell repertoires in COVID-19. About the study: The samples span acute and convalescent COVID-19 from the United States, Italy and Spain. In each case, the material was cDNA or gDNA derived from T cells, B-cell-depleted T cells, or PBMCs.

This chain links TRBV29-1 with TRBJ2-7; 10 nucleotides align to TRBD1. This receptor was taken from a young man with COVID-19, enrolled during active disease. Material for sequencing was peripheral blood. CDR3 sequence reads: CSARRDRGSEQYF. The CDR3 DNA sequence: TGCAGCGCTCGCCGGGACAGGGGAAGCGAGCAGTACTTC.